Below, 30 T cell receptor beta chains from the same sample are listed, as sequenced in a study of blood T cell repertoires in COVID-19. The protocol was immunoSEQ multiplex PCR, while the TCRdb copy is restricted to in-frame clones and leaves out a portion. Here the sample spans around 70,000 clones, around 90% being singletons. Sequences were obtained from peripheral blood. The receptors here all came from a human donor in a cohort sampled during active COVID-19.

Note on this clone: At one boundary the junction diverges from the germline segment, which might be a read error. The chain joins TRBV6-1 to TRBJ1-1; 10 bases are shared with TRBD1. The length of the CDR3 is 14 residues. Germline CDR1 is MNHNS and CDR2 is SASEGT. The CDR3 DNA reads TGTGCCAGCAGCGAAGGACAGGGGGTATCAGAAGCTTTCTTT. Protein sequence: CASSEGQGVSEAFF.

This clone appeared a few times. The genes are TRBV27 and TRBJ1-4; 7 nucleotides align to TRBD1. The CDR3 extends over 17 amino acids. Germline CDR1 reads MNHEY; CDR2 reads SMNVEV (reference sequence). V lost 5 bases to trimming and J lost 7 bases; unmatched junction nucleotides: 16. CDR3 bases: TGTGCCAGCAGTAACCTAGGGGGCGAAGTATCGGGTGAAAAACTGTTTTTT. This codes for CASSNLGGEVSGEKLFF.

The chain has TRBV3-1 (or the pseudogene TRBV3-2) and TRBJ2-7; TRBD2 is a possible D gene (5 bases). There are 13 residues in the CDR3. V dropped 0 bases and J dropped 4 bases, with 7 bases sitting between them. Germline V gives CDR1 LGHDT, CDR2 YNNKEL (reference sequence). The CDR3 coding sequence is TGTGCCAGCAGCCAAGAACGGAGGTACGAGCAGTACTTC. It encodes CASSQERRYEQYF.

This clone has just one count. The gene calls are TRBV5-1 and TRBJ2-3, with 12 bases matching TRBD2. This CDR3 has 17 residues. The V gene's germline CDR1 is SGHRS and CDR2 YFSETQ. V was clipped by 2 bases and J by 4 bases; unmatched bases: 8. CDR3 bases: TGCGCCAGCAGCTTACTAGCGGGGGGCGGTTCCGCAGATACGCAGTATTTT. This encodes CASSLLAGGGSADTQYF.

This CDR3 is CASSYNGLEQFF. CDR3 sequence (DNA): TGTGCCAGCAGTTATAACGGACTTGAGCAGTTCTTC. This rearrangement joins TRBV6-2 or TRBV6-3 to TRBJ2-1; perhaps TRBD2 as D (5 bases). Germline V gene lookup returns CDR1 MNHEY and CDR2 SVGEGT. Trimming removed 3 bases at V and 9 bases at J, with 9 bases between. This CDR3 contains 12 residues.

The rearrangement links TRBV11-2 to TRBJ2-7, with a weak D call TRBD1 (6 bases). Germline lookup yields CDR1 SGHAT and CDR2 FQNNGV. The V and J ends lost 1 base and 7 bases respectively, with 20 bases between them. CDR3 length: 16 amino acids. The CDR3 region is CASSLAGGQPSREQYF. As DNA, the CDR3 is TGTGCCAGCAGCTTAGCCGGAGGACAGCCCTCTCGGGAGCAGTACTTC. The full variable domain, rest sourced from reference TRBV11-2 and TRBJ2-7, is EAGVAQSPRYKIIEKRQSVAFWCNPISGHATLYWYQQILGQGPKLLIQFQNNGVVDDSQLPKDRFSAERLKGVDSTLKIQPAKLEDSAVYLCASSLAGGQPSREQYFGPGTRLTVT.

This rearrangement joins TRBV5-4 to TRBJ2-5; a possible D gene is TRBD2 (5 bases). The germline V gene encodes CDR1 SGHNT and CDR2 YYREEE (reference sequence). V gave up 4 bases and J gave up 4 bases, with 17 bases separating them. The CDR3 runs 15 residues. The CDR3 region has the DNA TGTGCCAGCAGCCCTCCACTAGGTCATGGAGAGACCCAGTACTTC. It encodes CASSPPLGHGETQYF. Drawing the rest from reference TRBV5-4 and TRBJ2-5, the complete variable domain is ETGVTQSPTHLIKTRGQQVTLRCSSQSGHNTVSWYQQALGQGPQFIFQYYREEENGRGNFPPRFSGLQFPNYSSELNVNALELDDSALYLCASSPPLGHGETQYFGPGTRLLVL.

The chain employs TRBV30 and TRBJ2-1, with 7 positions matching TRBD1. V shed 3 bases, J shed 8 bases, and the junction held 7 bases outside the gene matches. Germline lookup yields CDR1 GTSNPN and CDR2 SVGIG (reference sequence). This CDR3 comprises 13 residues. The chain's CDR3 is CAWSPGTADEQFF. DNA of the CDR3: TGTGCCTGGAGCCCTGGGACAGCCGATGAGCAGTTCTTC. Full variable domain (rest looked up from reference TRBV30 and TRBJ2-1): SQTIHQWPATLVQPVGSPLSLECTVEGTSNPNLYWYRQAAGRGLQLLFYSVGIGQISSEVPQNLSASRPQDRQFILSSKKLLLSDSGFYLCAWSPGTADEQFFGPGTRLTVL.

This rearrangement joins TRBV5-1 to TRBJ2-5; no clear D gene. V lost 1 base and J 1 base, leaving 5 bases between the germline ends. The CDR3 has 13 residues. Per the germline V gene, CDR1 is SGHRS and CDR2 is YFSETQ. The CDR3 region is CASSLNLQETQYF. In DNA, the CDR3 is TGCGCCAGCAGCTTGAATCTCCAAGAGACCCAGTACTTC.

The chain combines TRBV5-4 with TRBJ1-2, with unresolved D. The CDR3 is made up of 16 amino acids. V lost 0 bases and J lost 4, with 16 bases in between. Germline CDR1 and CDR2: SGHNT and YYREEE (reference sequence). DNA of the CDR3: TGTGCCAGCAGCTTGGGAAGTGAGGCGGATGGCTATGGCTACACCTTC. It yields the protein CASSLGSEADGYGYTF.

The CDR3 loop reads CASSQYRTDNEQFF. CDR3 nucleotides: TGCGCCAGCAGCCAGTACCGGACAGACAATGAGCAGTTCTTC. This chain links TRBV4-1 with TRBJ2-1, with a weak D call TRBD1 (6 bases). CDR1 is MGHRA and CDR2 is YSYEKL in the germline V gene. This CDR3 has 14 amino acids. The V end lost 3 bases, the J end lost 5 bases, and 11 bases lay between the germline ends.

The chain uses TRBV7-2 and TRBJ2-3, with 10 nucleotides matching TRBD2. From germline, CDR1 is SGHTA and CDR2 FQGNSA. The length of the CDR3 is 15 residues. V was clipped by 4 bases and J by 2 bases; unmatched bases: 3. The DNA for the CDR3 is TGTGCCAGCAGCTATGGACTAGCGGACACAGATACGCAGTATTTT. It is translated as CASSYGLADTDTQYF. Combining the CDR3 with reference TRBV7-2 and TRBJ2-3 gives the whole variable domain GAGVSQSPSNKVTEKGKDVELRCDPISGHTALYWYRQSLGQGLEFLIYFQGNSAPDKSGLPSDRFSAERTGGSVSTLTIQRTQQEDSAVYLCASSYGLADTDTQYFGPGTRLTVL.

This clone was picked up a small number of times. The DNA of the CDR3 is TGTGCCAGCAGTTACGGAGATCCCGCACACACAGATACGCAGTATTTT. Amino acid sequence: CASSYGDPAHTDTQYF. This chain joins TRBV6-6 and TRBJ2-3, with no clear D. The CDR3 is 16 residues long. Germline V lookup: CDR1 MNHNY, CDR2 SVGAGI (reference sequence). Trimming pared 2 bases from V and 2 bases from J, leaving 14 bases between.

The chain links TRBV7-6 to TRBJ2-7; TRBD1 matches 9 bases. The junction had 4 bases not matched to a gene; V was cut back by 0 bases and J by 7 bases. The CDR3 sequence is 14 residues long. Germline assignment: CDR1 SGHVS and CDR2 FNYEAQ. CDR3 DNA: TGTGCCAGCAGCTTAGCACAGGGGGCAGGTGAGCAGTACTTC. The encoded protein is CASSLAQGAGEQYF.

V usage is TRBV28 and J usage is TRBJ1-2; the D is unclear. Germline V lookup: CDR1 MDHEN, CDR2 SYDVKM. Deletions cut 2 bases from V and 4 bases from J, with 8 bases between. The CDR3 is made up of 13 amino acids. This CDR3 is CASSLNSGYGYTF. The CDR3 bases are TGTGCCAGCAGTTTAAACAGTGGCTATGGCTACACCTTC.

V gene TRBV5-1 combines with J gene TRBJ2-7; TRBD2 matches at 13 bases. The ends lost 2 bases at V and 7 bases at J; junction bases unmatched: 6. Germline V gives CDR1 SGHRS, CDR2 YFSETQ. The CDR3 length is 15 residues. In DNA, the CDR3 is TGCGCCAGCAGCTTAGGACTAGCGGGAGCGGGGGAGCAGTACTTC. It translates to CASSLGLAGAGEQYF. The variable domain in full, with the rest retrieved from reference TRBV5-1 and TRBJ2-7, is KAGVTQTPRYLIKTRGQQVTLSCSPISGHRSVSWYQQTPGQGLQFLFEYFSETQRNKGNFPGRFSGRQFSNSRSEMNVSTLELGDSALYLCASSLGLAGAGEQYFGPGTRLTVT.

This chain uses TRBV29-1 with TRBJ2-7; D is uncertain. The CDR3 is 11 residues long. The V gene lost 3 bases and the J gene lost 1 base, with 4 bases spanning the gap. CDR1 SQVTM and CDR2 ANQGSEA come from the germline V gene. The CDR3 bases are TGCAGCGTTGAGGAGTCCTACGAGCAGTACTTC. Translating gives CSVEESYEQYF.

The rearrangement links TRBV18 to TRBJ2-6, with D possibly TRBD1 on 5 matching bases. The germline gives CDR1 KGHSH, CDR2 LQKENI. V lost 6 bases, J lost 0 bases, and 15 bases lay in between. This CDR3 has 17 residues. The CDR3 DNA sequence: TGTGCCAGCTCGCGCGTAGGGGCGAGCTCTGGGGCCAACGTCCTGACTTTC. Its translation is CASSRVGASSGANVLTF.

This sequence joins TRBV30 and TRBJ2-5, with 8 bases fitting TRBD2. CDR1 is GTSNPN, CDR2 SVGIG, per germline (reference sequence). V lost 3 bases and J lost 3; bases outside the gene matches: 3. The CDR3 totals 13 residues. The DNA for the CDR3 is TGTGCCTGGAGGACTAGCGTTAAAGAGACCCAGTACTTC. It encodes CAWRTSVKETQYF.

This chain links TRBV19 with TRBJ1-5; 10 bases are shared with TRBD1. CDR1 is LNHDA and CDR2 is SQIVND in the germline V gene (reference sequence). V was clipped by 1 base and J by 4 bases; unmatched bases: 4. The CDR3 consists of 16 residues. DNA for the CDR3: TGTGCCAGTAGTATAGGGGACAGGGGAACGAATCAGCCCCAGCATTTT. Amino acid sequence: CASSIGDRGTNQPQHF.

V usage is TRBV24-1 and J usage is TRBJ2-1, with D uncertain. The germline V gene has CDR1 KGHDR and CDR2 SFDVKD. Trimming cost V 4 bases and J 15 bases, with 21 bases left between them. The CDR3 has 14 residues. CDR3 residues: CATSDPSTPFSWFF. DNA of the CDR3: TGTGCCACCAGTGACCCCTCGACTCCTTTTTCCTGGTTCTTC.

The chain uses TRBV28 and TRBJ2-5, with 9 bases lining up with TRBD2. Germline V gives CDR1 MDHEN, CDR2 SYDVKM. CDR3 size: 13 residues. Trimming removed 11 bases from V and 5 bases from J; junction bases left unmatched: 9. The CDR3 region is CAGGLAGSETQYF. In DNA, the CDR3 is TGTGCCGGGGGGCTAGCGGGATCGGAGACCCAGTACTTC.

This clone was observed a handful of times. This chain connects TRBV5-4 to TRBJ2-6, with a weak D call TRBD2 (6 bases). The CDR3 length is 15 residues. The germline V gene has CDR1 SGHNT and CDR2 YYREEE (reference sequence). V was pared by 0 bases and J by 10 bases, with 14 bases between. The CDR3 loop reads CASSLASASRNVLTF. The CDR3 DNA reads as TGTGCCAGCAGCTTGGCTAGCGCTAGTAGGAACGTCCTGACTTTC.

This chain joins TRBV28 and TRBJ1-1, with a possible D match to TRBD1 (6 bases). Looked up from germline, CDR1 is MDHEN and CDR2 is SYDVKM. This CDR3 is built from 15 residues. Trimming stripped 5 bases from V and 0 bases from J, with 13 bases between. The CDR3 DNA sequence: TGTGCCAGCAGTCCCTGGGACACCCTGAACACTGAAGCTTTCTTT. It specifies CASSPWDTLNTEAFF.

The gene calls are TRBV7-3 and TRBJ2-1; unclear D gene. The CDR3 length is 14 residues. V lost 3 bases and J lost 7, with 13 bases in between. From germline, CDR1 is SGHTA and CDR2 FQGTGA. In DNA form, the CDR3 reads TGTGCCAGCAGCTTTGAACTACTATCGAATGAGCAGTTCTTC. Residues: CASSFELLSNEQFF.

The gene calls are TRBV6-2 or TRBV6-3 and TRBJ2-7, with D perhaps TRBD2 (6 bases). The CDR3 totals 16 residues. CDR1 and CDR2 (germline): MNHEY, SVGEGT. V was clipped by 0 bases and J by 2 bases, with 14 bases between them. The CDR3 sequence is CASSYSIVGLTYEQYF. In nucleotides, the CDR3 is TGTGCCAGCAGTTACTCGATAGTAGGACTAACCTACGAGCAGTACTTC.

The table lists this clone with a count of one. The rearrangement uses TRBV7-2 and TRBJ2-3; possible D gene TRBD2, 5 bases. The germline V gene encodes CDR1 SGHTA and CDR2 FQGNSA. The ends were cut back, 1 base at V and 0 bases at J, with 11 bases in the middle. The CDR3 sequence is 16 residues long. DNA of the CDR3: TGTGCCAGCAGCTTAGGTGGCCGGGGAAGCACAGATACGCAGTATTTT. Encoded protein: CASSLGGRGSTDTQYF.

J is TRBJ2-3 and V is TRBV5-1; D unclear. Per the germline V gene, CDR1 is SGHRS and CDR2 is YFSETQ. Trimming removed 0 bases at V and 4 bases at J, with 6 bases between. The CDR3 sequence is 13 residues long. CDR3 residues: CASSLGQADTQYF. The CDR3 region has the DNA TGCGCCAGCAGCTTGGGGCAGGCAGATACGCAGTATTTT.

The chain couples TRBV3-1 (or the pseudogene TRBV3-2) to TRBJ1-1, with a possible D match to TRBD1 (5 bases). CDR3 size: 14 residues. Germline-derived CDR1 and CDR2 are LGHDT and YNNKEL (reference sequence). The V gene lost 4 bases and the J gene lost 5 bases, with 14 bases spanning the gap. CDR3 nucleotide sequence: TGTGCCAGCAGCCGAGGTTCGTCAGGGACTGAAGCTTTCTTT. This gives the protein CASSRGSSGTEAFF.

The CDR3 nucleotides read TGTGCCAGTAGTATTGTTCGGGGAGGACTGGGTGAGCAGTTCTTC. Translating gives CASSIVRGGLGEQFF. The chain is built from TRBV19 and TRBJ2-1, with D perhaps matching TRBD2 (6 bases). Trimming left V 3 bases short and J 9 bases short, with 18 bases between. The CDR3 length is 15 residues. Germline V lookup: CDR1 LNHDA, CDR2 SQIVND (reference sequence).